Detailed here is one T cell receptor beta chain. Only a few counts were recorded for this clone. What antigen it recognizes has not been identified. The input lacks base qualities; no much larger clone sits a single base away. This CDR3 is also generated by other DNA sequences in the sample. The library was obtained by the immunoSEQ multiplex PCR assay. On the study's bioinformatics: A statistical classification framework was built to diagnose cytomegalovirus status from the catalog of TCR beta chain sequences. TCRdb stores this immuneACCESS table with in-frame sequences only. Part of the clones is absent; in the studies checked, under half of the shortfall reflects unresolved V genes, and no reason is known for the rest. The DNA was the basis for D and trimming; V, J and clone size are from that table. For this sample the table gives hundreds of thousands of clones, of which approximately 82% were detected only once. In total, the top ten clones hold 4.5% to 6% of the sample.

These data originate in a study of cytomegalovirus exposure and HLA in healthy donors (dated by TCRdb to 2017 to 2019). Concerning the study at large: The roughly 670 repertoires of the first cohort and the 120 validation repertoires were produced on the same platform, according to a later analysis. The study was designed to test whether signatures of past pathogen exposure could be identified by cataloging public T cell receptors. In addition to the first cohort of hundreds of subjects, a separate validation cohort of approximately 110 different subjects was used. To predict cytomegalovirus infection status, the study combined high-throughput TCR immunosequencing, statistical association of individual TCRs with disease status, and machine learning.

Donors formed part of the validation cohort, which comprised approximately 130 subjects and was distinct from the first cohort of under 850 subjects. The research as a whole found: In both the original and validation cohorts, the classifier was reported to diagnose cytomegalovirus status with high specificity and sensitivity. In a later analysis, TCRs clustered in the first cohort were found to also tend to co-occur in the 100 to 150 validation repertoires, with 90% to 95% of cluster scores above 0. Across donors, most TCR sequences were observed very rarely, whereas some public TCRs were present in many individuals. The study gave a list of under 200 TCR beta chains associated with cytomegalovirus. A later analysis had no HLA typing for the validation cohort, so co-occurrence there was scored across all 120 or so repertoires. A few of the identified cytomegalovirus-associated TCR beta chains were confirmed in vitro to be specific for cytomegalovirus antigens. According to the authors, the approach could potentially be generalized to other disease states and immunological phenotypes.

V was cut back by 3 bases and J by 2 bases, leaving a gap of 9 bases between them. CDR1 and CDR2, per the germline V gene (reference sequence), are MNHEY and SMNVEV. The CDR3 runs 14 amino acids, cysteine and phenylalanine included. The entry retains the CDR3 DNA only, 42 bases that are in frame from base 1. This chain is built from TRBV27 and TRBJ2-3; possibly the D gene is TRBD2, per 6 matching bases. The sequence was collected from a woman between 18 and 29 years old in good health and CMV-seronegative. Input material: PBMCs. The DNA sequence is TGTGCCAGCAGTTTGCCGGGGGTCACAGATACGCAGTATTTT. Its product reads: CASSLPGVTDTQYF.